The next 23 T cell receptor beta chains were all read from a single sample in a study of immune evolution from preneoplasia to lung adenocarcinoma. Only in-frame clones appear in the TCRdb table, and some are missing; sequencing was by immunoSEQ multiplex PCR. Of about 41,000 clones in the sample, roughly 80% were seen once. The sequencing sample was made of FFPE invasive lung adenocarcinoma tissue. The source of these receptors is a person aged 55 to 70 with lung adenocarcinoma.

The rearrangement links TRBV2 to TRBJ1-3; no reliable D call. The CDR3 covers 12 residues. The V end was cut by 6 bases, the J end by 3 bases, with 6 bases between. Germline V gene lookup returns CDR1 SNHLY and CDR2 FYNNEI. Here the CDR3 DNA reads TGTGCCAGCAGGAACAGTGGAAACACCATATATTTT. Its translation is CASRNSGNTIYF. Full variable domain (outside the CDR3, taken from reference TRBV2 and TRBJ1-3): EPEVTQTPSHQVTQMGQEVILRCVPISNHLYFYWYRQILGQKVEFLVSFYNNEISEKSEIFDDQFSVERPDGSNFTLKIRSTKLEDSAMYFCASRNSGNTIYFGEGSWLTVV.

The chain employs TRBV5-1 and TRBJ1-4; D is possibly TRBD1 (5 bases). The ends were cut back, 3 bases at V and 3 bases at J, with 15 bases in the middle. CDR3 length: 16 residues. The germline gives CDR1 SGHRS, CDR2 YFSETQ. CDR3 sequence reads: CASSSSGTAANEKLFF. The DNA for the CDR3 is TGCGCCAGCAGCTCCAGCGGGACCGCCGCTAATGAAAAACTGTTTTTT.

The rearrangement joins TRBV19 to TRBJ2-3; no firm D call. Germline CDR1 LNHDA, CDR2 SQIVND (reference sequence). The CDR3 sequence is 15 residues long. Trimming took 4 bases from V and 3 from J, leaving 14 bases between them. DNA for the CDR3: TGTGCCAGTAGTACCGCCCGGATTGGGACAGATACGCAGTATTTT. Encoded protein: CASSTARIGTDTQYF.

This sequence joins TRBV7-3 and TRBJ1-4; TRBD1 matches 7 bases. With V trimmed by 2 bases and J by 10 bases, 7 bases remained unmatched. The CDR3 has 14 amino acids. In germline, CDR1 is SGHTA, CDR2 FQGTGA. CDR3: CASSLYPQGGKLFF. The CDR3, as DNA: TGTGCCAGCAGCTTATATCCTCAGGGGGGAAAACTGTTTTTT.

The chain combines TRBV28 with TRBJ1-5; D call uncertain. V dropped 3 bases and J dropped 2 bases, with 8 bases sitting between them. CDR3 length: 14 residues. CDR1 MDHEN and CDR2 SYDVKM come from the germline V gene. The CDR3 sequence: CASSFDGGNQPQHF. Written as DNA, the CDR3 is TGTGCCAGCAGTTTCGACGGCGGCAATCAGCCCCAGCATTTT.

The V gene is TRBV9, the J gene TRBJ2-5, with D unresolved. CDR1 and CDR2 (germline): SGDLS, YYNGEE. The V and J ends lost 4 bases and 3 bases respectively, with 19 bases between them. The length of the CDR3 is 16 residues. The chain's CDR3 is CASSPKPGIDKETQYF. In DNA form, the CDR3 reads TGTGCCAGCAGCCCGAAACCGGGTATAGACAAAGAGACCCAGTACTTC.

The V gene is TRBV7-3, the J gene TRBJ2-1; possibly TRBD2 for D (5 bases). The CDR3 totals 18 residues. V dropped 11 bases and J dropped 0 bases, with 26 bases sitting between them. Germline V lookup: CDR1 SGHTA, CDR2 FQGTGA. Here the CDR3 reads CASRDGKAVPSSYNEQFF. The CDR3 DNA is TGTGCCTCAAGAGACGGGAAGGCCGTTCCGAGCTCCTACAATGAGCAGTTCTTC.

The chain is built from TRBV5-1 and TRBJ1-1, with TRBD1 matching 9 bases. CDR3 length: 16 residues. CDR1 is SGHRS, CDR2 YFSETQ, per germline. Losses at the gene ends were 4 bases for V and 1 base for J; bases not matched to a gene: 8. The CDR3 bases are TGCGCCAGCAGCAACCGGGACAGGGACTCGAACACTGAAGCTTTCTTT. Translation: CASSNRDRDSNTEAFF.

This clone was detected a few times. The chain joins TRBV27 to TRBJ2-7; D not resolved. Germline V lookup: CDR1 MNHEY, CDR2 SMNVEV (reference sequence). V was pared by 6 bases and J by 0 bases, with 12 bases between. The CDR3 contains 14 residues. The CDR3 loop is CASSPSRNSYEQYF. CDR3 bases: TGTGCCAGCAGCCCCTCAAGGAACTCCTACGAGCAGTACTTC.

The chain has TRBV28 and TRBJ1-2; D remains unclear. Germline values: CDR1 MDHEN, CDR2 SYDVKM. V was trimmed by 7 bases and J by 8 bases, leaving 17 bases between them. The CDR3 is 13 residues long. The CDR3 loop is CASISAGMGGYTF. For the CDR3, the DNA is TGTGCCAGCATTTCCGCCGGAATGGGAGGCTACACCTTC.

This clone was recorded once. The chain joins TRBV18 to TRBJ2-5; 7 positions match TRBD1. Germline assignment: CDR1 KGHSH and CDR2 LQKENI. The ends lost 3 bases at V and 2 bases at J; junction bases unmatched: 6. The CDR3 runs 15 residues. The CDR3 protein is CASSPAKGQQETQYF. CDR3 coding DNA: TGTGCCAGCTCACCCGCGAAGGGACAGCAAGAGACCCAGTACTTC.

The CDR3 bases are TGCGCCAGCAGCTTGGCAGGCGCCAGGGCCGGGGAGCTGTTTTTT. Translating it yields CASSLAGARAGELFF. V usage is TRBV5-1 and J usage is TRBJ2-2; a weak D match, TRBD1 (5 bases). The germline V gene encodes CDR1 SGHRS and CDR2 YFSETQ. V was clipped by 0 bases and J by 6 bases, with 12 bases between them. The length of the CDR3 is 15 residues. The complete variable domain, with remaining parts taken from reference TRBV5-1 and TRBJ2-2, reads KAGVTQTPRYLIKTRGQQVTLSCSPISGHRSVSWYQQTPGQGLQFLFEYFSETQRNKGNFPGRFSGRQFSNSRSEMNVSTLELGDSALYLCASSLAGARAGELFFGEGSRLTVL.

The chain uses TRBV7-2 and TRBJ2-7, with D tentatively TRBD1 or TRBD2 (5 bases each). The germline V gene encodes CDR1 SGHTA and CDR2 FQGNSA. V shed 5 bases and J shed 6 bases, with 11 bases lying between them. The CDR3 runs 12 residues. CDR3 protein: CASSRYGGEQYF. In DNA, the CDR3 is TGTGCCAGCAGCCGGTATGGGGGCGAGCAGTACTTC. Together with reference TRBV7-2 and TRBJ2-7, the CDR3 gives the full variable domain: GAGVSQSPSNKVTEKGKDVELRCDPISGHTALYWYRQSLGQGLEFLIYFQGNSAPDKSGLPSDRFSAERTGGSVSTLTIQRTQQEDSAVYLCASSRYGGEQYFGPGTRLTVT.

The chain is built from TRBV6-1 and TRBJ2-7, with unresolved D. The germline V gene encodes CDR1 MNHNS and CDR2 SASEGT. CDR3 length: 13 amino acids. V lost 1 base to trimming and J lost 9 bases, with 13 bases between them. The DNA for the CDR3 is TGTGCCAGCAGTGAAGTAGTATTGGGCGCGCAGTACTTC. It specifies CASSEVVLGAQYF.

This chain joins TRBV5-4 and TRBJ2-2; D is possibly TRBD1 or TRBD2 (5 bases each). Trimming shortened V by 4 bases and J by 1 base, and 8 bases separated the two germline ends. In germline, CDR1 is SGHNT, CDR2 YYREEE (reference sequence). The CDR3 length is 14 residues. CDR3 protein: CASSRDQNTGELFF. The CDR3 DNA follows: TGTGCCAGCAGCCGGGACCAGAACACCGGGGAGCTGTTTTTT.

The chain links TRBV7-8 to TRBJ2-1; D gene unclear. The CDR3 is 10 amino acids. Trimming removed 10 bases at V and 5 bases at J, with 6 bases between. From germline, CDR1 is SGHVS and CDR2 FQNEAQ. CDR3 sequence: CATGNNEQFF. The DNA for the CDR3 is TGTGCCACTGGTAACAATGAGCAGTTCTTC.

The J gene is TRBJ2-5, the V gene TRBV5-1; 9 nucleotides match TRBD1. V was clipped by 4 bases and J by 2 bases; unmatched bases: 6. The CDR3 length is 15 residues. Germline-derived CDR1 and CDR2 are SGHRS and YFSETQ. Here the CDR3 DNA reads TGCGCCAGCAGCCTGGGACAGGGTAGGCAAGAGACCCAGTACTTC. It is translated as CASSLGQGRQETQYF.

This clone was picked up a small number of times. This rearrangement joins TRBV25-1 to TRBJ2-5, with D tentatively TRBD1 (5 bases). Germline CDR1 MGHDK, CDR2 SYGVNS. V lost 6 bases and J 1 base, leaving 9 bases between the germline ends. This CDR3 comprises 13 residues. CDR3: CASSPGFQETQYF. CDR3 nucleotide sequence: TGTGCCAGCAGCCCAGGGTTCCAAGAGACCCAGTACTTC.

The chain has TRBV15 and TRBJ2-1; TRBD2 might be the D (7 bases). V dropped 0 bases and J dropped 8 bases, with 14 bases sitting between them. CDR3 length equals 15 residues. CDR1 is LNHNV and CDR2 is YYDKDF in the germline V gene (reference sequence). The CDR3 DNA reads as TGTGCCACCAGCAGAGATCGGGGGGCAGGGGATGAGCAGTTCTTC. As protein: CATSRDRGAGDEQFF. Looking up the rest from reference TRBV15 and TRBJ2-1 gives the full variable domain: DAMVIQNPRYQVTQFGKPVTLSCSQTLNHNVMYWYQQKSSQAPKLLFHYYDKDFNNEADTPDNFQSRRPNTSFCFLDIRSPGLGDTAMYLCATSRDRGAGDEQFFGPGTRLTVL.

This clone was seen a single time. J is TRBJ1-4 and V is TRBV7-9; the D is unclear. CDR3 size: 12 residues. Germline V lookup: CDR1 SEHNR, CDR2 FQNEAQ (reference sequence). Trimming shortened V by 2 bases and J by 8 bases, and 6 bases separated the two germline ends. The CDR3 protein is CASSLMGEKLFF. In nucleotides, the CDR3 is TGTGCCAGCAGCTTAATGGGCGAAAAACTGTTTTTT.

This clone was observed a handful of times. This rearrangement joins TRBV14 to TRBJ2-5, with D perhaps being TRBD1 or TRBD2 (7 bases each). Germline-derived CDR1 and CDR2 are SGHDN and FVKESK. This CDR3 comprises 16 residues. The V and J ends lost 5 bases and 6 bases respectively, with 22 bases between them. The CDR3 is CASSFIGGRGGKTQYF. CDR3 sequence (DNA): TGTGCCAGCAGCTTCATTGGCGGCAGGGGGGGAAAGACCCAGTACTTC.

This chain connects TRBV6-1 to TRBJ2-3, with TRBD1 as a possible D gene (6 bases). The V and J ends lost 6 bases and 6 bases respectively, with 13 bases between them. Germline-derived CDR1 and CDR2 are MNHNS and SASEGT. This CDR3 region has 13 residues. CDR3 residues: CASSFRGGDTQYF. As DNA, the CDR3 is TGTGCCAGCAGCTTCAGGGGTGGCGATACGCAGTATTTT.

The V and J genes are TRBV5-1 and TRBJ2-7; D not certain. V was cut by 2 bases and J by 3 bases, with 12 bases left in between. The CDR3 length is 14 residues. Per germline, CDR1 SGHRS and CDR2 YFSETQ. CDR3 sequence reads: CASSFRENYYEQYF. In DNA form, the CDR3 reads TGCGCCAGCAGCTTCCGAGAAAACTACTACGAGCAGTACTTC.